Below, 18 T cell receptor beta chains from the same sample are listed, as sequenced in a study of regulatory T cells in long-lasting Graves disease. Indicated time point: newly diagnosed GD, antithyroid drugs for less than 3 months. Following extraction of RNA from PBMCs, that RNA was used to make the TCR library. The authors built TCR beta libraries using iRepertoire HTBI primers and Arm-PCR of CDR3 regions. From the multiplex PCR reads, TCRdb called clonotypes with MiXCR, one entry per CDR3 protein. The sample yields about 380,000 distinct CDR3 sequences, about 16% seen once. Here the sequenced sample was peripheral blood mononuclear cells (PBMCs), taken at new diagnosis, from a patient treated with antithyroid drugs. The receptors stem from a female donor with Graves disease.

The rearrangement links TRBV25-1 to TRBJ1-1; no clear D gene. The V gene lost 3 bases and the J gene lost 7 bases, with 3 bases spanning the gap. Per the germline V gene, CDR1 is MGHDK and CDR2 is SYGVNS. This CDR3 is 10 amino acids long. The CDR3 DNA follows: TGTGCCAGCAGTGATATTGAAGCTTTCTTT. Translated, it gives CASSDIEAFF. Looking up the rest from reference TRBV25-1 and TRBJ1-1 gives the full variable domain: EADIYQTPRYLVIGTGKKITLECSQTMGHDKMYWYQQDPGMELHLIHYSYGVNSTEKGDLSSESTVSRIRTEHFPLTLESARPSHTSQYLCASSDIEAFFGQGTRLTVV.

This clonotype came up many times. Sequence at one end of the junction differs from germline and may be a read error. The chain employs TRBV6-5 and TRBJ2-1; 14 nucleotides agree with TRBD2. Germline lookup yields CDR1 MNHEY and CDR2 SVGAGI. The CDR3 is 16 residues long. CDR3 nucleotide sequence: TGTGCCAGCAGTCACTCCGGACTAGCGGGAGGAAATGAGCAGTTCTTC. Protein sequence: CASSHSGLAGGNEQFF.

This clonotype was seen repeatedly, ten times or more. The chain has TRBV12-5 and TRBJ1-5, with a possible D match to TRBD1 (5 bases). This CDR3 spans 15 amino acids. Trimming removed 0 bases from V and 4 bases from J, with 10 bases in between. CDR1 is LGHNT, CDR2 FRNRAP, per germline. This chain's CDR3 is CASGLVGRANQPQHF. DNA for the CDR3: TGTGCTAGTGGTTTGGTTGGCAGGGCGAATCAGCCCCAGCATTTT.

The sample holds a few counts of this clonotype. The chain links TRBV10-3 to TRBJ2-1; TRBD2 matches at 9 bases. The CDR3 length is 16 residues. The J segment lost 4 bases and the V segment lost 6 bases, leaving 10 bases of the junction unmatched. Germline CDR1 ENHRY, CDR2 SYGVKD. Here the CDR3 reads CAIRGVAGEVYNEQFF. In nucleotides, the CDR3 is TGTGCCATCAGAGGAGTAGCGGGGGAAGTTTACAATGAGCAGTTCTTC.

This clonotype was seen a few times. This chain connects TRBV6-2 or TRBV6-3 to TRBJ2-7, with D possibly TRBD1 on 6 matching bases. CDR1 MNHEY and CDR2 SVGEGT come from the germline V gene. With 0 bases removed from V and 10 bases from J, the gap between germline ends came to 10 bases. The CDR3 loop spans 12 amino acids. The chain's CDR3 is CASSYSDSPQYF. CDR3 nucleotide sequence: TGTGCCAGCAGTTACTCGGACAGTCCACAGTACTTC.

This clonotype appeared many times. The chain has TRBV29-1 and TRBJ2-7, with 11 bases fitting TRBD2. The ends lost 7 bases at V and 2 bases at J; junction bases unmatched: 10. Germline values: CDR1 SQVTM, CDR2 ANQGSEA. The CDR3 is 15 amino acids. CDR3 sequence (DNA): TGCAGCGATGTCCCCACTAGCGGGAGCCCCTACGAGCAGTACTTC. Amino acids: CSDVPTSGSPYEQYF.

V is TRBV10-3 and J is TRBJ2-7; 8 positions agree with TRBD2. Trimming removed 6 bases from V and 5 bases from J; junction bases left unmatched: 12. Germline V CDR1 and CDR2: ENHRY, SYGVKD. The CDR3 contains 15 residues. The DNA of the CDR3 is TGTGCCATCAGACGCGCGGGACTAGGAGGGGACGAGCAGTACTTC. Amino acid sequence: CAIRRAGLGGDEQYF.

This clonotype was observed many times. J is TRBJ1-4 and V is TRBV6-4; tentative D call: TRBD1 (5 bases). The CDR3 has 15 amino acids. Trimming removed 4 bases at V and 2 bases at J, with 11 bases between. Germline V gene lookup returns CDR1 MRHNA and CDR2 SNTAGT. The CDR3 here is CASSGGGETNEKLFF. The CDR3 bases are TGTGCCAGCAGTGGGGGCGGGGAGACTAATGAAAAACTGTTTTTT.

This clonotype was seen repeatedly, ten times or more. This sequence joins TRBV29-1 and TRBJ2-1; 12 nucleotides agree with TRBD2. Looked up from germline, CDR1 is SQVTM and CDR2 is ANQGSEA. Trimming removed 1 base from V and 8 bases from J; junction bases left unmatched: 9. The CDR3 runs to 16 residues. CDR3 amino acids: CSVEGRTSGIIYEQFF. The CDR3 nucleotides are TGCAGCGTTGAAGGTAGGACTAGCGGGATAATTTATGAGCAGTTCTTC.

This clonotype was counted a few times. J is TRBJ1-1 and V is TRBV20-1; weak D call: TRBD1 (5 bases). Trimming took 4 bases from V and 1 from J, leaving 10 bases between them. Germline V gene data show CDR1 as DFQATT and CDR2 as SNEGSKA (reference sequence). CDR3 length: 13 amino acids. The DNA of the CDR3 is TGCAGTGCTATGGGGACGGAGAACACTGAAGCTTTCTTT. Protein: CSAMGTENTEAFF.

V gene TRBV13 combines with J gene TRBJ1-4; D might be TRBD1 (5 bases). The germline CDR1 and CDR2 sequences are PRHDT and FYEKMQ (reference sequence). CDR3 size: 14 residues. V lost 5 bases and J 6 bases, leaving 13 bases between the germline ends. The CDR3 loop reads CASSPSGGDEKLFF. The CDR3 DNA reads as TGTGCCAGCAGCCCCTCCGGAGGGGATGAAAAACTGTTTTTT.

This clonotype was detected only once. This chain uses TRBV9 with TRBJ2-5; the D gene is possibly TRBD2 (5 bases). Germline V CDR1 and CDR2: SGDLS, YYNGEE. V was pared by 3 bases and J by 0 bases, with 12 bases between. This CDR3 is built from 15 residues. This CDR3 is CASSALDWYQETQYF. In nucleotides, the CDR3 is TGTGCCAGCAGCGCTCTGGACTGGTACCAAGAGACCCAGTACTTC.

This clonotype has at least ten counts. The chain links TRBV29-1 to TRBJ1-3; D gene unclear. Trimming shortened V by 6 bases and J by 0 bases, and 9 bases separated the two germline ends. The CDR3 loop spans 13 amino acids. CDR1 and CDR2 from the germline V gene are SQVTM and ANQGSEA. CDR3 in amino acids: CSVLLTSGNTIYF. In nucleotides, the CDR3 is TGCAGCGTGCTCCTGACCTCTGGAAACACCATATATTTT. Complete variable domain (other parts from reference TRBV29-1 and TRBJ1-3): SAVISQKPSRDICQRGTSLTIQCQVDSQVTMMFWYRQQPGQSLTLIATANQGSEATYESGFVIDKFPISRPNLTFSTLTVSNMSPEDSSIYLCSVLLTSGNTIYFGEGSWLTVV.

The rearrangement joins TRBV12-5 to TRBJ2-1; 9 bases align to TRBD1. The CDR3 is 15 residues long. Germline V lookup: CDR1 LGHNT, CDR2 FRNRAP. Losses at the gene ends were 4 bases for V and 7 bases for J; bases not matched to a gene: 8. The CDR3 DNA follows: TGTGCTAGTGGTTCATTACAGGGGGCGGAGAATGAGCAGTTCTTC. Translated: CASGSLQGAENEQFF. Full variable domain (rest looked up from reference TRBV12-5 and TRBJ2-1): DARVTQTPRHKVTEMGQEVTMRCQPILGHNTVFWYRQTMMQGLELLAYFRNRAPLDDSGMPKDRFSAEMPDATLATLKIQPSEPRDSAVYFCASGSLQGAENEQFFGPGTRLTVL.

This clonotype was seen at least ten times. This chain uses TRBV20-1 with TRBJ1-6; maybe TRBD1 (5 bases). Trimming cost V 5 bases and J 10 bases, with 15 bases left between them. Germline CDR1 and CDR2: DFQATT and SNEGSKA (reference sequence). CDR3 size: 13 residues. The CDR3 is CSARPGGRSPLHF. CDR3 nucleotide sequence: TGCAGTGCTCGCCCCGGGGGACGGTCACCCCTCCACTTT.

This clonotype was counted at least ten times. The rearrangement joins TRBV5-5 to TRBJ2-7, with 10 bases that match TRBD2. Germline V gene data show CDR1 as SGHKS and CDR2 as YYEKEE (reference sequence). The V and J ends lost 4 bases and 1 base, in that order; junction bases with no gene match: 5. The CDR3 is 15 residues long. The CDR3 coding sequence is TGTGCCAGCAGCGAAGGACTAGCGGAATCCTACGAGCAGTACTTC. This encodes CASSEGLAESYEQYF.

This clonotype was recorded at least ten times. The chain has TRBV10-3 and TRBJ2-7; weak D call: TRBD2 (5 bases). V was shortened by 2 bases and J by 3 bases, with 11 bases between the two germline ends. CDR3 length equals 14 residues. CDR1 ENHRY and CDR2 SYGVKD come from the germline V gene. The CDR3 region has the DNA TGTGCCATCAGTGAGGGAGGAGTCCTCTACGAGCAGTACTTC. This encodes CAISEGGVLYEQYF.

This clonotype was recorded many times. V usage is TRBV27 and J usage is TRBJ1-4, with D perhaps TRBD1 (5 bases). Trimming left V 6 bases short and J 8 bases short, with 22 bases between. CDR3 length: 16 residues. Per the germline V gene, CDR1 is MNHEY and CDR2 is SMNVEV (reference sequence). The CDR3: CASSPDPGPAEEKLFF. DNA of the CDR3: TGTGCCAGCAGCCCCGACCCGGGGCCAGCGGAAGAAAAACTGTTTTTT.